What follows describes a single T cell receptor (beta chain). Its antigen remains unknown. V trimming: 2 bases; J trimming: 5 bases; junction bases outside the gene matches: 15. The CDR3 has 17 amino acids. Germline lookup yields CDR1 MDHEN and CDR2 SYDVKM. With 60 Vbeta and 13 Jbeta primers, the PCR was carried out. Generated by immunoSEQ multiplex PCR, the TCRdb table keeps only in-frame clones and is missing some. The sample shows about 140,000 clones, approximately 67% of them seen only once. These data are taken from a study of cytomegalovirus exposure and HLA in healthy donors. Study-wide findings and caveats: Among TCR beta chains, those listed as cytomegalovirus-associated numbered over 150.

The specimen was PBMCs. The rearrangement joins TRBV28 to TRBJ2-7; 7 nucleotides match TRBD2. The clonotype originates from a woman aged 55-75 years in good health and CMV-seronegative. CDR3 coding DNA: TGTGCCAGCAGTTTAATTATTGGGGGGGGGAGGAGGGACGAGCAGTACTTC. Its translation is CASSLIIGGGRRDEQYF.